What follows is one TCR beta chain and its context. This record belongs to a study of cytomegalovirus exposure and HLA in healthy donors. 60 Vbeta and 13 Jbeta primers were used in PCR. Using immunoSEQ multiplex PCR, the repertoire was profiled, and TCRdb retains in-frame clones only, with some absent. The sample has roughly 120,000 clones, around 67% seen once; the top ten hold around 4.8%. The V end lost 0 bases, the J end lost 5 bases, and 8 bases lay between the germline ends. Germline assignment: CDR1 GTSNPN and CDR2 SVGIG (reference sequence). This CDR3 contains 13 residues. Sequencing was carried out using PBMCs. The chain employs TRBV30 and TRBJ1-5; D call uncertain. This TCR was sampled from a man aged 55 to 69 in good health and CMV-seropositive. CDR3 loop: CAWSVSIDQPQHF. For the CDR3, the DNA is TGTGCCTGGAGTGTCTCTATCGATCAGCCCCAGCATTTT.